One sample yielded the 15 T cell receptor beta chains listed below, sequenced in a study of cytomegalovirus exposure and HLA in healthy donors. Amplification used 60 Vbeta primers and 13 Jbeta primers. Method: immunoSEQ multiplex PCR; TCRdb's copy keeps in-frame clones and lacks some. This sample has 80,000 to 100,000 clones; about two thirds occur once, and the top ten carry about 2.5%. Material for sequencing was PBMCs. These receptors all stem from a man aged 45-65 years in good health and CMV-seronegative.

The chain has TRBV7-2 and TRBJ2-3; TRBD2 agrees at 8 bases. The V gene's germline CDR1 is SGHTA and CDR2 FQGNSA. The CDR3 is made up of 15 amino acids. With 3 bases clipped from V and 6 bases from J, the junction kept 8 bases outside the gene matches. The CDR3 here is CASSFGGARGDTQYF. The CDR3 DNA sequence: TGTGCCAGCAGCTTCGGGGGGGCGCGGGGGGATACGCAGTATTTT.

This sequence joins TRBV6-4 and TRBJ2-1, with TRBD2 matching 15 bases. Germline V gives CDR1 MRHNA, CDR2 SNTAGT. The CDR3 length is 18 residues. J gave up 0 bases and V 8 bases, and 8 bases lay outside the gene matches. CDR3 in DNA: TGTGCCAGCCTGGGGGGACTAGCGGGGGGCAGCTCCTACAATGAGCAGTTCTTC. It yields the protein CASLGGLAGGSSYNEQFF.

This clone was picked up a small number of times. The chain has TRBV5-1 and TRBJ1-3; the match to TRBD1 covers 10 bases. The junction had 6 bases not matched to a gene; V was cut back by 3 bases and J by 3 bases. CDR1 and CDR2 from the germline V gene are SGHRS and YFSETQ. The CDR3 is made up of 16 amino acids. The DNA for the CDR3 is TGCGCCAGCAGCTACGGGACAGGGGATTATGGAAACACCATATATTTT. Protein product: CASSYGTGDYGNTIYF.

The chain employs TRBV6-5 and TRBJ2-7, with 11 positions matching TRBD2. After removal of 5 bases from V and 3 bases from J, the junction contained 3 bases not matched to a gene. CDR1 and CDR2 from the germline V gene are MNHEY and SVGAGI. The CDR3 totals 14 residues. The CDR3 DNA sequence: TGTGCCAGCAGTCCCGGGACTAGCGGCTACGAGCAGTACTTC. This gives the protein CASSPGTSGYEQYF.

This chain uses TRBV28 with TRBJ1-4; no definite D call. This CDR3 contains 12 residues. Trimming pared 6 bases from V and 8 bases from J, leaving 10 bases between. Germline V gives CDR1 MDHEN, CDR2 SYDVKM. CDR3 protein: CASRSVGEKLFF. DNA for the CDR3: TGTGCCAGCAGGAGCGTCGGGGAAAAACTGTTTTTT. Supplemented by reference TRBV28 and TRBJ1-4, the full variable domain reads DVKVTQSSRYLVKRTGEKVFLECVQDMDHENMFWYRQDPGLGLRLIYFSYDVKMKEKGDIPEGYSVSREKKERFSLILESASTNQTSMYLCASRSVGEKLFFGSGTQLSVL.

The V gene is TRBV15, the J gene TRBJ2-1, with D tentatively TRBD1 (5 bases). CDR1 LNHNV and CDR2 YYDKDF come from the germline V gene (reference sequence). V was pared by 0 bases and J by 6 bases, with 6 bases between. This CDR3 is 13 amino acids long. The CDR3 nucleotides are TGTGCCACCAGCAGAGATCAGGGCAATGAGCAGTTCTTC. This gives the protein CATSRDQGNEQFF.

This clone has a single count. This rearrangement joins TRBV21-1 to TRBJ2-7; TRBD1 is the table's D call, not checked against the DNA. TRBV21-1 is a documented pseudogene. This CDR3 is built from 15 residues. CDR3 bases: TGTGCCAGCAGCAAAGCTCGGACAAAGACTTACGAGCAGTACTTC. Its translation is CASSKARTKTYEQYF.

This clone was counted a few times. The sample contains more than one DNA sequence encoding this CDR3. This chain links TRBV5-8 with TRBJ1-2, with 7 bases identical to TRBD1. Germline V gene sequence: CDR1 SGHTS, CDR2 YDEGEE. V was pared by 0 bases and J by 0 bases, with 14 bases of the junction left unmatched. The CDR3 runs to 19 residues. CDR3 region: CASSLETLTGRFSNYGYTF. The CDR3 DNA is TGTGCCAGCAGCTTGGAAACATTGACAGGGCGCTTCTCTAACTATGGCTACACCTTC.

This clone was seen more than once but under ten times. J is TRBJ1-2 and V is TRBV5-1, with TRBD1 identical over 7 bases. The V gene's germline CDR1 is SGHRS and CDR2 YFSETQ. There are 14 residues in the CDR3. V lost 4 bases to trimming and J lost 3 bases; unmatched junction nucleotides: 6. CDR3 residues: CASSRQGEDYGYTF. For the CDR3, the DNA is TGCGCCAGCAGCCGACAGGGTGAGGACTATGGCTACACCTTC.

CDR3 DNA: TGCGCCAGCAGTGAGTACCTGGGGCTTTTGGATACGCAGTATTTT. Protein: CASSEYLGLLDTQYF. The chain employs TRBV10-2 and TRBJ2-3; a weak D match, TRBD1 (5 bases). Germline assignment: CDR1 WSHSY and CDR2 SAAADI. This CDR3 is 15 amino acids long. V was trimmed by 1 base and J by 6 bases, leaving 14 bases between them.

This clone was seen just once. This rearrangement joins TRBV2 to TRBJ2-5, with a possible D match to TRBD1 (6 bases). The CDR3 is 13 amino acids. Trimming stripped 7 bases from V and 7 bases from J, with 16 bases between. Germline CDR1 SNHLY, CDR2 FYNNEI. The CDR3: CASTSQGGGTQYF. As DNA, the CDR3 is TGTGCCAGCACGTCACAGGGCGGTGGGACCCAGTACTTC.

CDR3 in DNA: TGTGCCACCAGCAGGCTAAACGCCGGGACAGGCAATGAAAAACTGTTTTTT. Translated: CATSRLNAGTGNEKLFF. The rearrangement uses TRBV15 and TRBJ1-4; 8 bases map to TRBD1. In germline, CDR1 is LNHNV, CDR2 YYDKDF (reference sequence). Germline trimming cut 3 bases from V and 5 bases from J; bases unmatched to any gene: 11. The CDR3 spans 17 residues.

The chain employs TRBV20-1 and TRBJ2-7; no definite D call. The V end lost 6 bases, the J end lost 3 bases, and 9 bases lay between the germline ends. This CDR3 region has 11 residues. Germline V gene sequence: CDR1 DFQATT, CDR2 SNEGSKA (reference sequence). CDR3 in amino acids: CSAPENYEQYF. CDR3 DNA: TGCAGTGCGCCAGAAAACTACGAGCAGTACTTC.

This sequence joins TRBV19 and TRBJ2-3; 9 bases are shared with TRBD2. The CDR3 runs 15 residues. Germline V gene data show CDR1 as LNHDA and CDR2 as SQIVND (reference sequence). With 4 bases clipped from V and 3 bases from J, the junction kept 5 bases outside the gene matches. CDR3 nucleotides: TGTGCCAGTAGTACCCGCGGGGGGGGAACAGATACGCAGTATTTT. The encoded protein is CASSTRGGGTDTQYF. The full variable domain, rest sourced from reference TRBV19 and TRBJ2-3, is DGGITQSPKYLFRKEGQNVTLSCEQNLNHDAMYWYRQDPGQGLRLIYYSQIVNDFQKGDIAEGYSVSREKKESFPLTVTSAQKNPTAFYLCASSTRGGGTDTQYFGPGTRLTVL.

This clone appeared a single time. The genes are TRBV19 and TRBJ2-7; 7 nucleotides match TRBD1. Germline CDR1 and CDR2: LNHDA and SQIVND (reference sequence). CDR3 length equals 17 residues. Trimming at V came to 3 bases and at J to 2 bases, leaving 13 bases not matched to a gene. CDR3 DNA: TGTGCCAGTAGTATGGGGGCGAGGGGACAGCTTACCTACGAGCAGTACTTC. It translates to CASSMGARGQLTYEQYF.